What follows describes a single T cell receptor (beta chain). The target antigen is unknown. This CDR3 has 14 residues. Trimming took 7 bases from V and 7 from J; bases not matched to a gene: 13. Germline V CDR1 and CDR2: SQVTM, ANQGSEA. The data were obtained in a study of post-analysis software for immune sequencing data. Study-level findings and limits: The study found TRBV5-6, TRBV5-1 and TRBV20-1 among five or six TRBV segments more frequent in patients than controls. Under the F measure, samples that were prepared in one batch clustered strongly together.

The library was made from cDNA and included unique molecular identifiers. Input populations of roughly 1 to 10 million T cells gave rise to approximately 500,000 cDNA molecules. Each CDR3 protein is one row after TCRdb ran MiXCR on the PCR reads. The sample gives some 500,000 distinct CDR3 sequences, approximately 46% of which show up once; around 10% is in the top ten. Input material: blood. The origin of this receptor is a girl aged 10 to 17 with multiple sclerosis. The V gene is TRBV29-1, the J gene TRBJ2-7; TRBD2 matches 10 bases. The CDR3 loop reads CSAGRASGRFEQYF. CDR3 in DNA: TGCAGCGCCGGAAGGGCTAGCGGGAGATTTGAGCAGTACTTC.